This TCR beta chain was sequenced during a study of Ad26.COV2.S vaccination and SARS-CoV-2 variants. Some clones are missing from TCRdb's copy, which holds only in-frame ones; the method was immunoSEQ multiplex PCR. The table lists around 300,000 clones, about 87% of them singletons. Findings of the study overall: While placebo recipients had lower spike-specific TCR breadth, vaccine recipients had more.

As regards this clone: Its cognate antigen is unknown.

Per germline, CDR1 MNHEY and CDR2 SVGAGI. CDR3 length: 16 residues. The V gene lost 3 bases and the J gene lost 0 bases, with 11 bases spanning the gap. As for treatment: 15 to 20 received Ad26.COV2.S at low or high dose, single or two shots; 5 received placebo; per-sample allocation not given. On day 63 after the first injection, vaccine and placebo recipients gave samples. As its vector, the vaccine had Ad26, which expressed Wuhan-strain SARS-CoV-2 spike. The input for sequencing was peripheral blood, taken in a trial of Ad26.COV2.S vaccine versus placebo. This clonotype was sampled from a person aged 18-65 years who received the Ad26.COV2.S COVID-19 vaccine or a placebo. The chain combines TRBV6-5 with TRBJ1-4; D call uncertain. For the CDR3, the DNA is TGTGCCAGCAGTTATAGTACCCTTACAACTAATGAAAAACTGTTTTTT. Protein sequence: CASSYSTLTTNEKLFF.